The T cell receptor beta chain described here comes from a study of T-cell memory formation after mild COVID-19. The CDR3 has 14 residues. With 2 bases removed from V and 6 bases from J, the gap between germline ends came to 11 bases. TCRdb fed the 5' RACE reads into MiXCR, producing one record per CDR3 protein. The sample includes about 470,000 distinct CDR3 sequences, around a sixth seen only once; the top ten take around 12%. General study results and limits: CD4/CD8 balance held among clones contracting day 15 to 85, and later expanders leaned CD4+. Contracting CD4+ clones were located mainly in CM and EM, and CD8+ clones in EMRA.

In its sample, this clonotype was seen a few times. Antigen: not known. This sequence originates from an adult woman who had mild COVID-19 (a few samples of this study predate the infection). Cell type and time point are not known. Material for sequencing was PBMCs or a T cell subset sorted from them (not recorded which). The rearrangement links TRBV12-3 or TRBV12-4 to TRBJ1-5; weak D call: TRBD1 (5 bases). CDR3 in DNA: TGTGCCAGCAGTTTAATCGGGGGACCTCAGCCCCAGCATTTT. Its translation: CASSLIGGPQPQHF.